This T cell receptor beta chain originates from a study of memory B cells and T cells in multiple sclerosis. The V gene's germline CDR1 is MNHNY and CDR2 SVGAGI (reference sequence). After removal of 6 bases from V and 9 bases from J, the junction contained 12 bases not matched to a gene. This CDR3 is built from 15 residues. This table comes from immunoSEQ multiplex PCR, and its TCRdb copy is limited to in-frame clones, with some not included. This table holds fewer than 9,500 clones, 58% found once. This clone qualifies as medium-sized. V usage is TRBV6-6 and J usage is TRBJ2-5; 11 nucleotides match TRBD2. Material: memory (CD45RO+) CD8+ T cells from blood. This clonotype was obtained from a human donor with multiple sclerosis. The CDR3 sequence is CASRPLAGGQGAQYF. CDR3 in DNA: TGTGCCAGCAGACCTTTAGCGGGGGGGCAGGGGGCCCAGTACTTC.